This T cell receptor beta chain was recovered during a study of tumor-infiltrating lymphocytes in primary liver carcinoma. The wider study: Through surgical resection, the patients' primary liver carcinoma was treated. The patients included men and women who were aged 30 to 69 years. Productive TCRbeta read yields ran from roughly 4 to 7.5 million per sample and were similar between tissues.

This CDR3 has 11 residues. In germline, CDR1 is SQVTM, CDR2 ANQGSEA. Deletions cut 7 bases from V and 6 bases from J, with 12 bases between. The researchers obtained blood RNA from unsorted whole blood and also extracted germline DNA. This clonotype was seen once. Constant-region priming of around 530 ng total RNA yielded TCR beta cDNA. Researchers made the TCR beta libraries by running three nested multiplex PCR rounds with slightly modified ARM-PCR. Use of TRBV1-TRBV30 forward primers with a C-beta reverse primer characterized the first two PCR rounds, which lasted around 9 cycles each. Via MiXCR, TCRdb re-called the multiplex PCR reads, giving one row per CDR3 protein. The table includes 320,000 or so distinct CDR3 sequences, about 60% detected once.

The sample consisted of peripheral blood. This rearrangement joins TRBV29-1 to TRBJ1-1; D is ambiguous. The sequence was collected from a man in his forties with primary liver carcinoma and hepatitis B virus infection. The CDR3 loop reads CSGRELAEAFF. DNA for the CDR3: TGCAGCGGTAGAGAGCTCGCTGAAGCTTTCTTT.